Sequencing of this T cell receptor beta chain was carried out in a study of neoadjuvant anti-PD-1 for oral cavity cancer. The CDR3 runs 16 residues. V shed 0 bases and J shed 2 bases, with 11 bases lying between them. Germline-derived CDR1 and CDR2 are MGHRA and YSYEKL. TCRdb keeps only in-frame clones here, not all; method: immunoSEQ multiplex PCR. The sample lists about 13,000 clones; approximately 67% were seen once. Time point denoted: after neoadjuvant nivolumab, at surgical resection. This clonotype originated in a person between 35 and 79 years old with oral cavity squamous cell carcinoma. The chain joins TRBV4-1 to TRBJ1-5; D is possibly TRBD1 (6 bases). Material: PBMCs, obtained after nivolumab (anti-PD-1) treatment. CDR3 nucleotides: TGCGCCAGCAGCCAAGATGGCAGGGGCGGCAATCAGCCCCAGCATTTT. Translated, it gives CASSQDGRGGNQPQHF.